The clone carrying this T cell receptor (beta chain) was seen a handful of times. Its antigen is as yet unknown. The data derive from a study of response to subunit inactivated influenza vaccine. The study, taken as a whole, reports: Authors suggested each seasonal flu vaccination may recruit only limited numbers of new T cells.

V lost 2 bases and J 3 bases, leaving 10 bases between the germline ends. There are 14 residues in the CDR3. Per germline, CDR1 MNHEY and CDR2 SMNVEV (reference sequence). TCRdb recomputed calls from the RT-PCR reads with MiXCR, one row per CDR3 protein. The table shows 750,000 to 850,000 distinct CDR3 sequences, with about 18% occurring only once. The chain uses TRBV27 and TRBJ1-1; no clear D gene. This sequence was found in a man aged 50-59 years who received an inactivated influenza vaccine. The specimen was PBMCs from blood, collected more than 4 days after vaccination. CDR3 protein: CASSLEGWDTEAFF. The CDR3 coding sequence is TGTGCCAGCAGTTTAGAAGGCTGGGACACTGAAGCTTTCTTT.